The 30 T cell receptor beta chains below all came from one sample that was sequenced in a study of blood T cell repertoires in COVID-19. Here immunoSEQ multiplex PCR was the method, and the copy in TCRdb shows in-frame clones only, minus some. There are about 71,000 clones in the sample; around 85% occur only once, and 5.1% lies in the top ten. The specimen sequenced was peripheral blood. These receptors were taken from a man at least 80 years old with acute or convalescent COVID-19.

This clone was counted only a few times. The chain recombines TRBV10-3 with TRBJ2-2; D is uncertain. This CDR3 is 11 amino acids long. Looked up from germline, CDR1 is ENHRY and CDR2 is SYGVKD. V dropped 6 bases and J dropped 4 bases, with 3 bases sitting between them. CDR3 nucleotide sequence: TGTGCCATCAGACTCACCGGGGAGCTGTTTTTT. This translates into CAIRLTGELFF.

The chain combines TRBV7-6 with TRBJ2-7; 7 bases align to TRBD1. CDR3 length: 16 amino acids. Germline V gene lookup returns CDR1 SGHVS and CDR2 FNYEAQ. The trim removed 2 bases at V and 4 bases at J, leaving 11 bases unmatched. The CDR3 DNA sequence: TGTGCCAGCAGCTTACCCGGCGGCAGGGGGAGATACGAGCAGTACTTC. Its protein is CASSLPGGRGRYEQYF.

The chain carries TRBV27 and TRBJ1-2; TRBD1 matches 8 bases. Germline V lookup: CDR1 MNHEY, CDR2 SMNVEV (reference sequence). The CDR3 consists of 15 residues. After removal of 4 bases from V and 4 bases from J, the junction contained 8 bases not matched to a gene. The CDR3 reads CASSSPGTGPYGYTF. In nucleotides, the CDR3 is TGTGCCAGCAGTTCTCCCGGGACAGGACCCTATGGCTACACCTTC.

The chain joins TRBV5-8 to TRBJ2-7; 9 bases align to TRBD2. The CDR3 covers 14 residues. Germline-derived CDR1 and CDR2 are SGHTS and YDEGEE. Trimming at V came to 2 bases and at J to 0 bases, leaving 0 bases not matched to a gene. The CDR3 DNA follows: TGTGCCAGCAGCTTTAGCGGGAGCTCCTACGAGCAGTACTTC. As protein: CASSFSGSSYEQYF.

V usage is TRBV5-1 and J usage is TRBJ2-3, with D possibly matching TRBD1 (6 bases). The CDR3 spans 15 residues. The germline V gene has CDR1 SGHRS and CDR2 YFSETQ. V lost 0 bases, J lost 3 bases, and 11 bases lay in between. The CDR3 coding sequence is TGCGCCAGCAGCTTGGCAGGGGCGCCGACAGATACGCAGTATTTT. Its translation: CASSLAGAPTDTQYF.

The chain carries TRBV5-8 and TRBJ2-2; maybe TRBD1 (5 bases). CDR3 length: 13 residues. The V gene's germline CDR1 is SGHTS and CDR2 YDEGEE. V lost 3 bases and J lost 4, with 7 bases in between. CDR3 sequence reads: CASSYRGTGELFF. CDR3 bases: TGTGCCAGCAGCTATAGGGGCACCGGGGAGCTGTTTTTT.

The rearrangement uses TRBV7-2 and TRBJ1-1; TRBD1 agrees at 9 bases. The germline V gene has CDR1 SGHTA and CDR2 FQGNSA. Germline trimming cut 0 bases from V and 4 bases from J; bases unmatched to any gene: 6. The CDR3 is made up of 16 amino acids. DNA of the CDR3: TGTGCCAGCAGCTTAGCGGAACAGGGGGCCGCCACTGAAGCTTTCTTT. This translates into CASSLAEQGAATEAFF. The whole variable domain, remainder taken from reference TRBV7-2 and TRBJ1-1, is GAGVSQSPSNKVTEKGKDVELRCDPISGHTALYWYRQSLGQGLEFLIYFQGNSAPDKSGLPSDRFSAERTGGSVSTLTIQRTQQEDSAVYLCASSLAEQGAATEAFFGQGTRLTVV.

V is TRBV7-2 and J is TRBJ1-2; 9 nucleotides line up with TRBD1. The junction had 8 bases not matched to a gene; V was cut back by 3 bases and J by 6 bases. Germline V CDR1 and CDR2: SGHTA, FQGNSA. CDR3 length: 15 amino acids. This CDR3 reads CASSFGDRGADGYTF. CDR3 DNA sequence: TGTGCCAGCAGCTTCGGTGACAGGGGGGCTGATGGCTACACCTTC.

This chain joins TRBV5-1 and TRBJ2-7; maybe TRBD1 (6 bases). Trimming left V 0 bases short and J 6 bases short, with 16 bases between. The germline V gene has CDR1 SGHRS and CDR2 YFSETQ. CDR3 size: 15 residues. CDR3 in DNA: TGCGCCAGCAGCTTGGACTTGACAGGCCCCGGCGAGCAGTACTTC. Residues: CASSLDLTGPGEQYF.

The V call is TRBV7-2, the J call TRBJ2-3, with 7 positions matching TRBD1. There are 14 residues in the CDR3. V trimming: 6 bases; J trimming: 6 bases; junction bases outside the gene matches: 9. Germline CDR1 is SGHTA and CDR2 is FQGNSA. The CDR3, as DNA: TGTGCCAGCAGGGTGACAGGGTTTGCTGATACGCAGTATTTT. This translates into CASRVTGFADTQYF.

The chain is built from TRBV7-2 and TRBJ2-5; 15 bases match TRBD2. Germline loops: CDR1 SGHTA, CDR2 FQGNSA. The CDR3 runs to 16 residues. J lost 4 bases, V lost 5 bases, and 5 bases had no gene match. Here the CDR3 DNA reads TGTGCCAGCAGCACCGGACTAGCGGGAGGGCCAGAGACCCAGTACTTC. Translated, it gives CASSTGLAGGPETQYF. The entire variable domain, with the rest obtained from reference TRBV7-2 and TRBJ2-5, is as follows: GAGVSQSPSNKVTEKGKDVELRCDPISGHTALYWYRQSLGQGLEFLIYFQGNSAPDKSGLPSDRFSAERTGGSVSTLTIQRTQQEDSAVYLCASSTGLAGGPETQYFGPGTRLLVL.

The gene calls are TRBV9 and TRBJ1-2; TRBD1 is a possible D gene (6 bases). Per the germline V gene, CDR1 is SGDLS and CDR2 is YYNGEE. The CDR3 is 18 residues long. With 7 bases removed from V and 3 bases from J, the gap between germline ends came to 28 bases. The CDR3 DNA sequence: TGTGCCAGCGGCGGGGGTATTGCAAAACAGGGAGGGGACTATGGCTACACCTTC. It yields the protein CASGGGIAKQGGDYGYTF.

This clone was recorded only once. This rearrangement joins TRBV7-2 to TRBJ2-1; the match to TRBD2 covers 7 bases. V trimming: 4 bases; J trimming: 7 bases; junction bases outside the gene matches: 19. The CDR3 has 18 residues. Germline V CDR1 and CDR2: SGHTA, FQGNSA. CDR3 bases: TGTGCCAGCAGCTACCCTCCTCTGGGGGAGGGAGGGAGAAATGAGCAGTTCTTC. Encoded protein: CASSYPPLGEGGRNEQFF.

The chain couples TRBV19 to TRBJ2-3; no firm D call. Germline V lookup: CDR1 LNHDA, CDR2 SQIVND (reference sequence). Trimming pared 3 bases from V and 2 bases from J, leaving 9 bases between. This CDR3 is built from 14 residues. The chain's CDR3 is CASSIRANTDTQYF. In DNA form, the CDR3 reads TGTGCCAGTAGTATTCGAGCGAACACAGATACGCAGTATTTT.

This rearrangement joins TRBV27 to TRBJ1-6; D uncertain. Germline V CDR1 and CDR2: MNHEY, SMNVEV (reference sequence). Trimming took off 5 bases at V and 6 bases at J, with 14 bases between the two ends. The CDR3 totals 15 residues. CDR3 sequence (DNA): TGTGCCAGCAGTCGCACCTGGCAGGCTAATTCACCCCTCCACTTT. As protein: CASSRTWQANSPLHF.

In its sample, this clone was seen a few times. The J gene is TRBJ1-4, the V gene TRBV3-1 (or the pseudogene TRBV3-2), with 10 bases lining up with TRBD1. The CDR3 extends over 18 amino acids. The V and J ends lost 0 bases and 3 bases, in that order; junction bases with no gene match: 7. The germline CDR1 and CDR2 sequences are LGHDT and YNNKEL (reference sequence). The CDR3 DNA is TGTGCCAGCAGCCAAGATAGGAGGGACAGGGGTCCTAATGAAAAACTGTTTTTT. Translated: CASSQDRRDRGPNEKLFF.

This clone was observed once. The J gene is TRBJ2-7, the V gene TRBV18; 7 bases align to TRBD2. Germline V lookup: CDR1 KGHSH, CDR2 LQKENI. Losses at the gene ends were 10 bases for V and 0 bases for J; bases not matched to a gene: 9. The CDR3 spans 14 residues. DNA of the CDR3: TGTGCCACTCAAACCTTAGCGGGCTCCTACGAGCAGTACTTC. The encoded protein is CATQTLAGSYEQYF.

This sequence joins TRBV6-5 and TRBJ2-7; 7 nucleotides match TRBD1. Looked up from germline, CDR1 is MNHEY and CDR2 is SVGAGI. The CDR3 has 13 amino acids. V was clipped by 9 bases and J by 5 bases; unmatched bases: 10. DNA for the CDR3: TGTGCCAGACCCGACAGGGCTCATCACGAGCAGTACTTC. It is translated as CARPDRAHHEQYF.

The CDR3 spells CASSPLRTSGNEQFF. CDR3 DNA sequence: TGCGCCAGCAGCCCCTTACGGACTAGCGGCAATGAGCAGTTCTTC. The chain employs TRBV5-1 and TRBJ2-1; TRBD2 matches at 10 bases. Germline lookup yields CDR1 SGHRS and CDR2 YFSETQ. The CDR3 has 15 amino acids. With 4 bases clipped from V and 6 bases from J, the junction kept 7 bases outside the gene matches.

This clone was counted once. Here the CDR3 DNA reads TGTGCCAGCAAGTTACAGGGAGCCCTCGAGCAGTACTTC. It yields the protein CASKLQGALEQYF. This rearrangement joins TRBV28 to TRBJ2-7; perhaps TRBD1 as D (6 bases). Germline V gene lookup returns CDR1 MDHEN and CDR2 SYDVKM. Trimming stripped 7 bases from V and 6 bases from J, with 16 bases between. This CDR3 is 13 amino acids long. Variable domain in full (rest from reference TRBV28 and TRBJ2-7): DVKVTQSSRYLVKRTGEKVFLECVQDMDHENMFWYRQDPGLGLRLIYFSYDVKMKEKGDIPEGYSVSREKKERFSLILESASTNQTSMYLCASKLQGALEQYFGPGTRLTVT.

This clone appeared a few times. This chain connects TRBV6-2 or TRBV6-3 to TRBJ2-7; D is unclear. V was trimmed by 0 bases and J by 3 bases, leaving 6 bases between them. Looked up from germline, CDR1 is MNHEY and CDR2 is SVGEGT. CDR3 size: 13 residues. The CDR3 here is CASSYSADYEQYF. DNA for the CDR3: TGTGCCAGCAGTTACTCGGCAGACTACGAGCAGTACTTC.

This CDR3 is CASSLIMNTEAFF. CDR3 in DNA: TGTGCCAGCAGCTTAATAATGAACACTGAAGCTTTCTTT. The gene calls are TRBV7-2 and TRBJ1-1; D gene uncertain. The CDR3 is 13 amino acids. Per germline, CDR1 SGHTA and CDR2 FQGNSA. V was pared by 2 bases and J by 0 bases, with 4 bases between.

The gene calls are TRBV7-9 and TRBJ2-5; 8 bases line up with TRBD2. The CDR3 is 18 residues long. CDR1 is SEHNR and CDR2 is FQNEAQ in the germline V gene (reference sequence). V was clipped by 6 bases and J by 5 bases; unmatched bases: 20. CDR3 loop: CASRWVVLGSGMWETQYF. CDR3 DNA sequence: TGTGCCAGCAGGTGGGTCGTTTTGGGTAGCGGGATGTGGGAGACCCAGTACTTC.

This clone has a handful of counts. The chain joins TRBV6-5 to TRBJ2-7, with 11 nucleotides matching TRBD1. The CDR3 runs 15 residues. V lost 5 bases to trimming and J lost 5 bases; unmatched junction nucleotides: 8. Germline CDR1 and CDR2: MNHEY and SVGAGI. For the CDR3, the DNA is TGTGCCAGCAGTATTCCTCGGACAGGGGGCGACGAGCAGTACTTC. It codes for CASSIPRTGGDEQYF.

J is TRBJ2-1 and V is TRBV5-1, with 7 nucleotides matching TRBD1. The J segment lost 8 bases and the V segment lost 5 bases, leaving 10 bases of the junction unmatched. CDR1 and CDR2 (germline): SGHRS, YFSETQ. The CDR3 has 14 amino acids. The CDR3, as DNA: TGCGCCAGCAGATGGGGACAGCATGTCGATGAGCAGTTCTTC. Protein: CASRWGQHVDEQFF. The full variable domain, with the rest looked up from reference TRBV5-1 and TRBJ2-1, is KAGVTQTPRYLIKTRGQQVTLSCSPISGHRSVSWYQQTPGQGLQFLFEYFSETQRNKGNFPGRFSGRQFSNSRSEMNVSTLELGDSALYLCASRWGQHVDEQFFGPGTRLTVL.

The chain employs TRBV4-1 and TRBJ2-3, with 9 bases that match TRBD2. V was pared by 6 bases and J by 4 bases, with 11 bases of the junction left unmatched. Looked up from germline, CDR1 is MGHRA and CDR2 is YSYEKL. The CDR3 runs 16 residues. The DNA for the CDR3 is TGCGCCAGCAGACGTGTAAGCGGGAGGAACGCAGATACGCAGTATTTT. It is translated as CASRRVSGRNADTQYF.

The genes are TRBV21-1 and TRBJ2-1; the D call TRBD2 from the table was never checked on the DNA. TRBV21-1 is a recognized pseudogene. The CDR3 length is 18 residues. The DNA of the CDR3 is TGTGCCAGCAGCAAAGCGCCCGCGGGGGAGGAGGCGGACAATGAGCAGTTCTTC. This sequence encodes CASSKAPAGEEADNEQFF.

The chain recombines TRBV10-3 with TRBJ1-2; D gene ambiguous. CDR1 ENHRY and CDR2 SYGVKD come from the germline V gene. The CDR3 has 14 residues. Trimming removed 2 bases from V and 3 bases from J, with 10 bases in between. CDR3 protein: CAISEPEQHYGYTF. DNA for the CDR3: TGTGCCATCAGTGAGCCGGAGCAACACTATGGCTACACCTTC.

V gene TRBV9 combines with J gene TRBJ1-3; D not resolved. This CDR3 is built from 15 residues. The germline V and J ends were trimmed by 0 bases and 0 bases, with 7 bases remaining between them. CDR1 and CDR2 (germline): SGDLS, YYNGEE. The CDR3 DNA reads TGTGCCAGCAGCGTAGCCGTTAGCTCTGGAAACACCATATATTTT. Amino acid sequence: CASSVAVSSGNTIYF.

This chain connects TRBV28 to TRBJ2-7; D may be TRBD2 (5 bases). The CDR3 contains 12 residues. Between the trimmed V and J ends, which lost 2 bases and 3 bases, there was a span of 5 bases. Germline lookup yields CDR1 MDHEN and CDR2 SYDVKM. CDR3 amino acids: CASSLRGYEQYF. The CDR3 DNA reads as TGTGCCAGCAGTTTACGGGGCTACGAGCAGTACTTC.